Listed here are 17 T cell receptor beta chains from one sample, sequenced in a study of CD8 T cells in ankylosing spondylitis. Whole-study results and caveats: What seemed typical of ankylosing spondylitis blood was a TCR beta motif built from about 8 highly homologous variants.

For these receptors, no antigen is known. TCRdb itself ran the 5' RACE reads through MiXCR, one entry per CDR3 protein. The repertoire includes 700,000 to 850,000 distinct CDR3 sequences, roughly 10% of them detected once, and 0.51% sits in the top ten. The sample comprised blood, either unsorted or a sorted T cell fraction (not recorded which). These receptors came from a male donor with ankylosing spondylitis.

The rearrangement uses TRBV5-1 and TRBJ2-2; TRBD2 matches 12 bases. The V and J ends lost 7 bases and 3 bases, in that order; junction bases with no gene match: 4. Germline V gene sequence: CDR1 SGHRS, CDR2 YFSETQ. The CDR3 has 15 amino acids. CDR3 protein: CASRTSGGYTGELFF. The CDR3 DNA sequence: TGCGCCAGCCGAACTAGCGGGGGGTACACCGGGGAGCTGTTTTTT.

The chain joins TRBV12-3 or TRBV12-4 to TRBJ2-3; 8 bases are shared with TRBD1. Trimming at V came to 7 bases and at J to 1 base, leaving 4 bases not matched to a gene. The CDR3 is made up of 14 amino acids. This chain's CDR3 is CASNKGQGTDTQYF. The CDR3 DNA reads as TGTGCCAGCAACAAGGGACAGGGCACAGATACGCAGTATTTT.

This clonotype has more than one count but fewer than ten. Here the CDR3 DNA reads TGTGCCAGCAGCTTACAGGGTCATGCGACTACCCAGTACTTC. Its translation: CASSLQGHATTQYF. The gene calls are TRBV7-2 and TRBJ2-5, with a possible D match to TRBD1 (5 bases). Germline lookup yields CDR1 SGHTA and CDR2 FQGNSA. This CDR3 is built from 14 residues. V lost 2 bases and J 8 bases, leaving 15 bases between the germline ends. The variable domain in full, with the rest retrieved from reference TRBV7-2 and TRBJ2-5, is GAGVSQSPSNKVTEKGKDVELRCDPISGHTALYWYRQSLGQGLEFLIYFQGNSAPDKSGLPSDRFSAERTGGSVSTLTIQRTQQEDSAVYLCASSLQGHATTQYFGPGTRLLVL.

J is TRBJ2-1 and V is TRBV29-1; D unclear. The length of the CDR3 is 11 residues. Germline V lookup: CDR1 SQVTM, CDR2 ANQGSEA. Trimming took off 2 bases at V and 12 bases at J, with 11 bases between the two ends. CDR3 residues: CSVEMGYGQFF. CDR3 DNA sequence: TGCAGCGTTGAAATGGGGTATGGGCAGTTCTTC.

Of note for this clonotype: The germline gene is not matched at one end of the junction; a read error may be the cause. In DNA, the CDR3 is TGCTGTGCTAGAGATCTGGGGACTAGCGGGAGAACCTACAATGAGCAGTTCTTC. Protein sequence: CCARDLGTSGRTYNEQFF. The V call is TRBV20-1, the J call TRBJ2-1; TRBD2 agrees at 14 bases. This CDR3 contains 18 residues. The germline gives CDR1 DFQATT, CDR2 SNEGSKA (reference sequence).

This clonotype was seen a handful of times. The chain is built from TRBV3-1 and TRBJ2-1, with D possibly matching TRBD2 (5 bases). This CDR3 spans 14 amino acids. Per the germline V gene, CDR1 is LGHDT and CDR2 is YNNKEL (reference sequence). V was clipped by 7 bases and J by 2 bases, with 12 bases between them. The CDR3 is CASMTSGTYNEQFF. CDR3 in DNA: TGTGCCAGCATGACGAGCGGAACCTACAATGAGCAGTTCTTC.

This clonotype occurred a few times. The chain links TRBV20-1 to TRBJ1-2; no clear D. Deletions cut 6 bases from V and 2 bases from J, with 13 bases between. The CDR3 has 13 amino acids. From germline, CDR1 is DFQATT and CDR2 SNEGSKA (reference sequence). CDR3 residues: CSALNRTNYGYTF. The CDR3 DNA follows: TGCAGTGCCCTGAACCGGACCAACTATGGCTACACCTTC.

This chain joins TRBV11-2 and TRBJ1-6; TRBD1 might be the D (6 bases). This CDR3 has 18 amino acids. Trimming pared 3 bases from V and 10 bases from J, leaving 25 bases between. CDR1 and CDR2 from the germline V gene are SGHAT and FQNNGV. For the CDR3, the DNA is TGTGCCAGCAGCTTCCTCCAAAACCTTCAGGGGAACGGCTCACCCCTCCACTTT. Residues: CASSFLQNLQGNGSPLHF.

The chain is built from TRBV20-1 and TRBJ1-1, with D unresolved. V lost 5 bases, J lost 1 base, and 8 bases lay in between. CDR3 length: 12 residues. Germline lookup yields CDR1 DFQATT and CDR2 SNEGSKA (reference sequence). CDR3 sequence reads: CSASDSNTEAFF. In nucleotides, the CDR3 is TGCAGTGCTTCGGACTCGAACACTGAAGCTTTCTTT.

This clonotype was recorded a few times. This sequence joins TRBV27 and TRBJ2-7; D possibly corresponds to TRBD1 (6 bases). The CDR3 covers 14 residues. V was shortened by 6 bases and J by 2 bases, with 14 bases between the two germline ends. Germline V gene lookup returns CDR1 MNHEY and CDR2 SMNVEV (reference sequence). The CDR3 nucleotides are TGTGCCAGCAGCCGGACAGTTATAACCTACGAGCAGTACTTC. Translated: CASSRTVITYEQYF.

This clonotype has a handful of counts. The rearrangement uses TRBV20-1 and TRBJ2-7; the match to TRBD2 covers 7 bases. The length of the CDR3 is 14 residues. Losses at the gene ends were 6 bases for V and 5 bases for J; bases not matched to a gene: 13. Germline CDR1 DFQATT, CDR2 SNEGSKA (reference sequence). The CDR3: CSATEGGGGNEQYF. The CDR3 coding sequence is TGCAGTGCCACCGAGGGTGGGGGGGGGAACGAGCAGTACTTC.

This sequence joins TRBV21-1 and TRBJ1-5. TRBV21-1 is labeled a pseudogene. The length of the CDR3 is 10 residues. The CDR3 reads CASNTQPQHF. DNA of the CDR3: TGTGCCAGCAACACCCAGCCCCAGCATTTT.

V usage is TRBV5-5 and J usage is TRBJ2-1, with 7 bases aligning to TRBD2. J lost 9 bases, V lost 4 bases, and 16 bases had no gene match. CDR1 is SGHKS, CDR2 YYEKEE, per germline (reference sequence). The CDR3 has 16 residues. The CDR3 DNA reads as TGTGCCAGCAGCCCGGCGGGGAGCGGGATCCCCAGTGAGCAGTTCTTC. It codes for CASSPAGSGIPSEQFF.

This clonotype was seen a handful of times. The chain combines TRBV20-1 with TRBJ2-2; 9 bases map to TRBD2. The CDR3 runs 14 residues. The V and J ends lost 6 bases and 4 bases, in that order; junction bases with no gene match: 6. The V gene's germline CDR1 is DFQATT and CDR2 SNEGSKA (reference sequence). The CDR3 region has the DNA TGCAGTGCAAAGGGACTAGCAGCCACCGGGGAGCTGTTTTTT. Protein: CSAKGLAATGELFF.

This clonotype came up a few times. This chain connects TRBV20-1 to TRBJ1-5, with unresolved D. Germline CDR1 and CDR2: DFQATT and SNEGSKA (reference sequence). The ends were cut back, 3 bases at V and 9 bases at J, with 24 bases in the middle. The CDR3 sequence is 16 residues long. DNA of the CDR3: TGCAGTGCTAGCCCCAGTGACGCAGTTTGGGGAAGGCCCCAGCATTTT. This translates into CSASPSDAVWGRPQHF.

This clonotype was counted between two and nine times. Here the CDR3 DNA reads TGTGCCAGCAGCCCCGTGGGGACCCAGTACTTC. Protein product: CASSPVGTQYF. V is TRBV7-9 and J is TRBJ2-5; D gene unclear. Germline V gene sequence: CDR1 SEHNR, CDR2 FQNEAQ (reference sequence). Trimming left V 5 bases short and J 7 bases short, with 8 bases between. The CDR3 covers 11 residues. Using reference TRBV7-9 and TRBJ2-5 for the parts outside the CDR3, the full variable domain is DTGVSQNPRHKITKRGQNVTFRCDPISEHNRLYWYRQTLGQGPEFLTYFQNEAQLEKSRLLSDRFSAERPKGSFSTLEIQRTEQGDSAMYLCASSPVGTQYFGPGTRLLVL.

The CDR3 here is CASSRRTGHSYEQYF. DNA of the CDR3: TGTGCCAGCAGCCGGAGGACAGGGCACTCCTACGAGCAGTACTTC. The chain combines TRBV4-2 with TRBJ2-7; 8 nucleotides agree with TRBD1. With V trimmed by 4 bases and J by 0 bases, 5 bases remained unmatched. Germline V gives CDR1 LGHNA, CDR2 YNFKEQ. This CDR3 region has 15 residues.